This TCR beta chain derives from a study of shared clonotypes between healthy human individuals. Study at large: For every donor, three CD4 naive, three CD4 memory, two CD8 naive and one CD8 memory plates were used.

Here immunoSEQ multiplex PCR was the method, and the copy in TCRdb shows in-frame clones only, minus some. The profile shows about 640,000 clones, roughly 78% of them singletons. This clone occurred once. This TCR was recovered from a young woman in good health. The material sequenced was memory CD4+ T cells sorted from blood. The subset denotes: CD45RA-negative fraction.

The CDR3 coding sequence is TGTGCCTGGAAAAAGGTAGCGGGAGATTACGAGCAGTACTTC. The encoded protein is CAWKKVAGDYEQYF. J is TRBJ2-5 and V is TRBV30; 9 nucleotides match TRBD2. The end of the DNA aligns better with TRBJ2-7, so the J call may be wrong. The CDR3 runs 14 residues. CDR1 and CDR2 from the germline V gene are GTSNPN and SVGIG (reference sequence).